Below, 8 T cell receptor beta chains from the same sample are listed, as sequenced in a study of control samples from healthy donors and cancer patients. The protocol was immunoSEQ multiplex PCR, while the TCRdb copy is restricted to in-frame clones and leaves out a portion. The data show 90,000 or so clones, with roughly 86% seen just once and about 1.3% held by the top ten. The sequencing sample was made of blood. Receptor source: a woman aged 50 to 60 in good health.

The V call is TRBV11-3, the J call TRBJ2-1; tentatively, D is TRBD1 (5 bases). CDR1 SGHNT and CDR2 YENEEA come from the germline V gene. The CDR3 contains 15 residues. V lost 4 bases and J 0 bases, leaving 10 bases between the germline ends. Written as DNA, the CDR3 is TGTGCCAGCAGCTCCAGGGAAAGCTCCTACAATGAGCAGTTCTTC. Translating it yields CASSSRESSYNEQFF.

The count of this clone is one. This chain uses TRBV28 with TRBJ2-3, with 14 bases matching TRBD2. The J segment lost 6 bases and the V segment lost 4 bases, leaving 9 bases of the junction unmatched. Germline values: CDR1 MDHEN, CDR2 SYDVKM. This CDR3 is built from 17 residues. The CDR3 DNA is TGTGCCAGCAGTTCGCCGGGACTAGCGGGAGTTTTGGATACGCAGTATTTT. Translation: CASSSPGLAGVLDTQYF.

V is TRBV16 and J is TRBJ1-1; D perhaps matches TRBD1 (5 bases). The germline V gene has CDR1 KGHSY and CDR2 FQNENV. Trimming took 4 bases from V and 5 from J, leaving 14 bases between them. This CDR3 is 14 amino acids long. The CDR3 sequence is CASSPYVGQTEAFF. CDR3 nucleotides: TGTGCCAGCAGCCCTTATGTGGGGCAGACTGAAGCTTTCTTT.

A single count supports this clone. The chain carries TRBV14 and TRBJ2-7; 7 nucleotides match TRBD1. Germline assignment: CDR1 SGHDN and CDR2 FVKESK. The CDR3 covers 13 residues. Trimming at V came to 6 bases and at J to 7 bases, leaving 9 bases not matched to a gene. For the CDR3, the DNA is TGTGCCAGCAGGGGAAGGGACAGAAGGGAGCAGTACTTC. Encoded protein: CASRGRDRREQYF.

The chain employs TRBV4-2 and TRBJ2-7; D uncertain. CDR1 and CDR2 from the germline V gene are LGHNA and YNFKEQ. CDR3 size: 14 residues. V lost 0 bases and J 0 bases, leaving 6 bases between the germline ends. This CDR3 reads CASSQEPNSYEQYF. The CDR3 coding sequence is TGTGCCAGCAGCCAAGAGCCTAACTCCTACGAGCAGTACTTC.

This clone was observed a handful of times. CDR3 loop: CASTFPDSYEQYF. In DNA form, the CDR3 reads TGTGCCAGCACCTTCCCTGACTCCTACGAGCAGTACTTC. The rearrangement joins TRBV2 to TRBJ2-7, with D unresolved. V was trimmed by 7 bases and J by 0 bases, leaving 10 bases between them. Germline V lookup: CDR1 SNHLY, CDR2 FYNNEI. The CDR3 is 13 residues long.

V is TRBV28 and J is TRBJ2-7; D gene ambiguous. The germline gives CDR1 MDHEN, CDR2 SYDVKM. This CDR3 has 14 amino acids. Trimming took 8 bases from V and 4 from J, leaving 18 bases between them. CDR3 DNA sequence: TGTGCCAGCGTGAAGCGTAATCTTAATTACGAGCAGTACTTC. Protein sequence: CASVKRNLNYEQYF.

In its sample, this clone was seen once. This rearrangement joins TRBV7-2 to TRBJ1-2; 8 nucleotides line up with TRBD1. This CDR3 region has 17 residues. The V segment lost 5 bases and the J segment 5 bases; nucleotides outside the gene matches: 16. Germline lookup yields CDR1 SGHTA and CDR2 FQGNSA. The CDR3 DNA reads TGTGCCAGCAGCCCCCGGACAGGGACCCTAGATTATTATGGCTACACCTTC. Its translation is CASSPRTGTLDYYGYTF.